What follows are 19 T cell receptor beta chains derived from one specimen sequenced in a study of molecular identifiers for immune sequencing clone quantification. Using its own MiXCR run on the PCR reads, TCRdb lists one record per CDR3 protein. The sample has 460,000 or so distinct CDR3 sequences, under 30% seen once; the top ten hold roughly 0.77%. Sequencing was performed on naive CD8+ T cells from blood, with Jurkat cell RNA spiked in. Documented subset: FACS-sorted CD8+CD4-CCR7+CD45RA+ naive T cells. The source of these receptors is a human donor in good health. Some libraries in this study had Jurkat cell RNA spiked in.

The rearrangement links TRBV29-1 to TRBJ2-7; a weak D match, TRBD1 (6 bases). This CDR3 spans 13 amino acids. Germline assignment: CDR1 SQVTM and CDR2 ANQGSEA. Trimming stripped 5 bases from V and 1 base from J, with 12 bases between. For the CDR3, the DNA is TGCAGCGTTCGGACAGATTCTTCCTACGAGCAGTACTTC. Protein: CSVRTDSSYEQYF.

This clonotype was picked up a small number of times. The V gene is TRBV27, the J gene TRBJ2-4; D ambiguous. CDR1 is MNHEY and CDR2 is SMNVEV in the germline V gene (reference sequence). This CDR3 has 15 amino acids. Between the trimmed V and J ends, which lost 4 bases and 0 bases, there was a span of 10 bases. The chain's CDR3 is CASSSNLGAKNIQYF. The DNA for the CDR3 is TGTGCCAGCAGTTCTAATCTAGGAGCCAAAAACATTCAGTACTTC.

This clonotype was counted only a few times. The gene calls are TRBV28 and TRBJ1-4; TRBD1 matches at 9 bases. There are 14 residues in the CDR3. V lost 5 bases and J lost 8; bases outside the gene matches: 6. Germline V CDR1 and CDR2: MDHEN, SYDVKM. This CDR3 is CASSPWTGEEKLFF. In DNA form, the CDR3 reads TGTGCCAGCAGTCCGTGGACAGGGGAAGAAAAACTGTTTTTT.

A few counts support this clonotype. Here the CDR3 reads CASSQTEYSNQPQHF. CDR3 bases: TGTGCCAGCAGCCAGACAGAATATAGCAATCAGCCCCAGCATTTT. V and J are TRBV6-6 and TRBJ1-5, with D possibly TRBD1 on 5 matching bases. The V end lost 6 bases, the J end lost 0 bases, and 12 bases lay between the germline ends. The germline V gene has CDR1 MNHNY and CDR2 SVGAGI (reference sequence). This CDR3 contains 15 residues.

The chain combines TRBV20-1 with TRBJ1-6, with 10 nucleotides matching TRBD1. The CDR3 is 14 residues long. Germline CDR1 reads DFQATT; CDR2 reads SNEGSKA (reference sequence). V shed 5 bases and J 5 bases; nucleotides not matched to a gene: 3. CDR3 sequence reads: CSAPTGGNNSPLHF. The CDR3 DNA is TGCAGTGCTCCGACAGGGGGCAATAATTCACCCCTCCACTTT.

The chain has TRBV27 and TRBJ2-2, with 7 bases fitting TRBD2. This CDR3 region has 15 residues. The germline V gene has CDR1 MNHEY and CDR2 SMNVEV (reference sequence). J gave up 1 base and V 5 bases, and 4 bases lay outside the gene matches. The CDR3 DNA reads TGTGCCAGCAGTCCCGTAGCGGGGAACACCGGGGAGCTGTTTTTT. Residues: CASSPVAGNTGELFF.

This clonotype was seen only a few times. The CDR3 nucleotides are TGTGCCAGCAGCTTATTCGCAGGGGGCGTTTCAACTAATGAAAAACTGTTTTTT. Translation: CASSLFAGGVSTNEKLFF. The chain employs TRBV7-6 and TRBJ1-4; TRBD1 aligns across 8 bases. In germline, CDR1 is SGHVS, CDR2 FNYEAQ. CDR3 length: 18 residues. The V segment lost 2 bases and the J segment 0 bases; nucleotides outside the gene matches: 8.

This clonotype was detected only a few times. V gene TRBV29-1 combines with J gene TRBJ1-3; D is undetermined. V gave up 3 bases and J gave up 4 bases, with 4 bases separating them. The CDR3 is made up of 11 amino acids. Germline-derived CDR1 and CDR2 are SQVTM and ANQGSEA. Here the CDR3 DNA reads TGCAGCGTTGACCTCGGAAACACCATATATTTT. It specifies CSVDLGNTIYF.

This clonotype has a handful of counts. The chain recombines TRBV27 with TRBJ2-7; tentatively, D is TRBD2 (6 bases). V was clipped by 6 bases and J by 4 bases, with 13 bases between them. The V gene's germline CDR1 is MNHEY and CDR2 SMNVEV (reference sequence). The CDR3 has 13 amino acids. This CDR3 reads CASSYRSGYEQYF. The CDR3 region has the DNA TGTGCCAGCAGCTACCGTAGCGGTTACGAGCAGTACTTC.

The table lists this clonotype with many counts. The chain joins TRBV5-1 to TRBJ2-7, with D perhaps TRBD2 (5 bases). Germline V gives CDR1 SGHRS, CDR2 YFSETQ. This CDR3 is 13 amino acids long. V lost 0 bases and J lost 3, with 7 bases in between. This chain's CDR3 is CASSLGSDYEQYF. In nucleotides, the CDR3 is TGCGCCAGCAGCTTGGGTAGCGACTACGAGCAGTACTTC.

A remark on this clonotype: This may stem from a read error, because a much larger clone lies one nucleotide away. The chain joins TRBV5-3 to TRBJ2-3; 14 bases map to TRBD2. TRBV5-3 is an ORF; its function is uncertain. This CDR3 has 16 amino acids. The CDR3 DNA reads as TGTGCCAGCAGCACGGGGACTAGCGGGAGCGGAGATGCGCAGTATTTT. Its translation is CASSTGTSGSGDAQYF.

The table lists this clonotype with many counts. The rearrangement links TRBV6-1 to TRBJ2-7; D is undetermined. CDR1 MNHNS and CDR2 SASEGT come from the germline V gene. The CDR3 consists of 14 residues. Trimming removed 6 bases from V and 2 bases from J, with 14 bases in between. The CDR3: CASRYLDQTYEQYF. The CDR3 DNA reads as TGTGCCAGCAGATACCTGGACCAGACCTACGAGCAGTACTTC.

Ten or more counts support this clonotype. The CDR3 is CASSEGQGQFQETQYF. The CDR3 DNA sequence: TGTGCCAGCAGCGAAGGACAGGGCCAATTCCAAGAGACCCAGTACTTC. The chain couples TRBV5-4 to TRBJ2-5; TRBD1 aligns across 8 bases. The CDR3 extends over 16 amino acids. Germline trimming cut 4 bases from V and 1 base from J; bases unmatched to any gene: 9. Germline CDR1 SGHNT, CDR2 YYREEE (reference sequence).

The V and J genes are TRBV29-1 and TRBJ2-7; D unresolved. V dropped 2 bases and J dropped 0 bases, with 11 bases sitting between them. The CDR3 is 14 amino acids. Germline V gives CDR1 SQVTM, CDR2 ANQGSEA. CDR3 region: CSVEIRSNSYEQYF. Written as DNA, the CDR3 is TGCAGCGTTGAAATCCGGTCTAACTCCTACGAGCAGTACTTC.

The chain recombines TRBV7-2 with TRBJ2-1, with D possibly matching TRBD2 (7 bases). Trimming removed 5 bases from V and 5 bases from J, with 13 bases in between. The CDR3 sequence is 14 residues long. Germline CDR1 SGHTA, CDR2 FQGNSA. DNA for the CDR3: TGTGCCAGCAGCATAGAGGGGGGGGACAATGAGCAGTTCTTC. Its translation: CASSIEGGDNEQFF.

There are a few counts of this clonotype. The rearrangement uses TRBV9 and TRBJ1-4, with D possibly matching TRBD1 (6 bases). The CDR3 has 15 residues. The germline CDR1 and CDR2 sequences are SGDLS and YYNGEE. The V end lost 0 bases, the J end lost 5 bases, and 11 bases lay between the germline ends. CDR3 DNA sequence: TGTGCCAGCAGCGTAGGAGGGGGTGTCAATGAAAAACTGTTTTTT. Translating gives CASSVGGGVNEKLFF.

This clonotype was found a few times. The chain combines TRBV7-3 with TRBJ2-1; 9 nucleotides match TRBD1. Per germline, CDR1 SGHTA and CDR2 FQGTGA. Unmatched junction bases numbered 5, after V lost 5 bases and J lost 3 bases. This CDR3 has 15 amino acids. CDR3 in amino acids: CASSPGQGGYNEQFF. The CDR3 DNA is TGTGCCAGCAGCCCGGGACAGGGTGGCTACAATGAGCAGTTCTTC.

This clonotype was counted a few times. CDR3 sequence (DNA): TGCAGTGCTAGAGATATCAGGGGAACTAATGAAAAACTGTTTTTT. Residues: CSARDIRGTNEKLFF. This rearrangement joins TRBV20-1 to TRBJ1-4; TRBD1 might be the D (6 bases). This CDR3 is 15 amino acids long. With 0 bases removed from V and 1 base from J, the gap between germline ends came to 9 bases. Germline-derived CDR1 and CDR2 are DFQATT and SNEGSKA (reference sequence).

The genes are TRBV24-1 and TRBJ2-5; either TRBD1 or TRBD2 may fit D (5 bases each). The CDR3 contains 14 residues. Germline CDR1 is KGHDR and CDR2 is SFDVKD. Deletions cut 6 bases from V and 9 bases from J, with 19 bases between. The CDR3 spells CATSNRERGEPQYF. CDR3 nucleotide sequence: TGTGCCACCAGTAACCGGGAACGGGGCGAACCCCAGTACTTC.